This entry features one T cell receptor (beta chain) sequence. Its specificity is not known. J gave up 6 bases and V 2 bases, and 9 bases lay outside the gene matches. The germline gives CDR1 KGHSH, CDR2 LQKENI. The CDR3 extends over 16 amino acids. This sample stems from a study of siplizumab effects on memory and regulatory T cells. This table comes from immunoSEQ multiplex PCR, and its TCRdb copy is limited to in-frame clones, with some not included. The repertoire has about 100,000 clones, over 90% of them found once; the top ten carry approximately 1.5%. Overall study results and limits: Significantly reduced by siplizumab was the cumulative frequency of alloreactive sequences, namely those traceable to unstimulated CD4+ memory cells.

The chain couples TRBV18 to TRBJ2-3; 9 nucleotides match TRBD2. The clonotype was recovered from a human donor in good health. Sequenced sample: non-Treg CD4+ T cells sorted from blood. CDR3 residues: CASSPIIAGVGDTQYF. CDR3 in DNA: TGTGCCAGCTCACCAATCATAGCGGGAGTAGGGGATACGCAGTATTTT.